The rows below give T cell receptor beta chains drawn from one sample of a study of blood T cell repertoires in COVID-19. Data came from immunoSEQ multiplex PCR; TCRdb stores just in-frame clones and leaves some out. Altogether 120,000 to 150,000 clones are present, 88% being singletons, with the ten largest covering 28%. Sequenced sample: peripheral blood. Every receptor here comes from a human donor in a cohort sampled during active COVID-19. Each CDR3 is given with its conserved first and last residue. The D gene is left open where the match is weak. Size is stated for part of the rows, as once, few or many counts, or as a class when the clone is expanded.

. . TRBJ2-3 TRBV2 CASSAPRQGLVTDTQYF TGTGCCAGCAGTGCCCCCCGGCAGGGGTTAGTCACAGATACGCAGTATTTT
. once TRBJ2-3 TRBV2 CASTGGAPDTQYF TGTGCCAGCACCGGCGGAGCACCAGATACGCAGTATTTT
. . TRBJ1-1 TRBV18 CASSPGVPVAIGTEAFF TGTGCCAGCTCACCGGGTGTGCCGGTAGCGATCGGAACTGAAGCTTTCTTT
. . TRBJ1-5 TRBV12-3/TRBV12-4 CASVRGASQPQHF TGTGCCAGTGTGCGGGGGGCTAGTCAGCCCCAGCATTTT
. . TRBJ2-4 TRBV6-5 CASGRASAKNIQYF TGTGCCAGCGGGCGGGCATCAGCCAAAAACATTCAGTACTTC
. . TRBJ2-3 TRBV19 CASSSSLYGDSGAQVDTQYF TGTGCCAGTAGTTCCTCACTTTACGGGGACTCCGGCGCGCAGGTAGATACGCAGTATTTT
TRBD1 . TRBJ1-3 TRBV7-6 CASSPRQGGNTIYF TGTGCCAGCAGCCCGAGACAGGGTGGAAACACCATATATTTT
TRBD2 . TRBJ2-7 TRBV30 CAWSVLLAGEQYF TGTGCCTGGAGTGTACTGCTAGCGGGAGAGCAGTACTTC
. . TRBJ1-1 TRBV9 CASSVDMNTEAFF TGTGCCAGCAGCGTAGACATGAACACTGAAGCTTTCTTT
. . TRBJ1-2 TRBV4-2 CASSQETEAYGYTF TGTGCCAGCAGCCAAGAGACAGAGGCCTATGGCTACACCTTC
. . TRBJ1-1 TRBV18 CASSPAGNGVTEAFF TGTGCCAGCTCACCGGCAGGGAACGGCGTCACTGAAGCTTTCTTT
TRBD1 . TRBJ1-4 TRBV15 CATSRAGRGREKLFF TGTGCCACCAGCAGAGCAGGAAGGGGGCGCGAAAAACTGTTTTTT
TRBD1 . TRBJ2-7 TRBV6-2/TRBV6-3 CASSYSTGQVTYEQYF TGTGCCAGCAGTTACTCAACGGGACAGGTCACCTACGAGCAGTACTTC
TRBD2 . TRBJ2-3 TRBV19 CASSGLLAGGATSGDTQYF TGTGCCAGTAGCGGCCTACTAGCGGGGGGCGCCACGTCAGGTGATACGCAGTATTTT
. once TRBJ2-3 TRBV2 CASRADSYTQYF TGTGCCAGCAGGGCCGACAGCTATACGCAGTATTTT
. . TRBJ1-2 TRBV5-6 CASSLGQLDYGYTF TGTGCCAGCAGCTTGGGACAGCTTGATTATGGCTACACCTTC
. . TRBJ2-1 TRBV30 CACTQGNSYNEQFF TGTGCCTGCACCCAGGGAAACTCCTACAATGAGCAGTTCTTC
TRBD1 . TRBJ1-1 TRBV6-2/TRBV6-3 CASSWTGGNTEAFF TGTGCCAGCAGTTGGACAGGGGGTAACACTGAAGCTTTCTTT
. few TRBJ1-4 TRBV5-8 CASSSSRQNEKLFF TGTGCCAGCAGCTCGTCGAGACAGAATGAAAAACTGTTTTTT
. . TRBJ2-3 TRBV4-1 CASSQAPSTDTQYF TGCGCCAGCAGCCAAGCCCCGAGCACAGATACGCAGTATTTT
. . TRBJ2-1 TRBV6-5 CASKRNGGRNEQFF TGTGCCAGCAAAAGGAACGGGGGGCGGAATGAGCAGTTCTTC
. . TRBJ1-4 TRBV6-6 CASLQGNRGEKLFF TGTGCCAGCCTGCAGGGGAATAGAGGCGAAAAACTGTTTTTT
TRBD1 once TRBJ1-2 TRBV6-2/TRBV6-3 CASSPTGTGGKEGYTF TGTGCCAGCAGTCCAACCGGGACAGGGGGCAAGGAAGGCTACACCTTC
. . TRBJ1-5 TRBV30 CAGSQGWNQPQHF TGTGCCGGCTCCCAGGGATGGAATCAGCCCCAGCATTTT
. . TRBJ2-7 TRBV27 CASSKGHPYEQYF TGTGCCAGCAGTAAGGGACACCCTTACGAGCAGTACTTC
TRBD1 . TRBJ1-2 TRBV5-1 CASSFRQGKGYTF TGCGCCAGCAGCTTTCGACAGGGGAAGGGCTACACCTTC
. . TRBJ1-1 TRBV3-1/TRBV3-2 CASSQDLNPRGAFF TGTGCCAGCAGCCAAGATCTTAACCCGCGGGGAGCTTTCTTT
. once TRBJ1-4 TRBV18 CASSPMKHNEKLFF TGTGCCAGCTCACCCATGAAGCATAATGAAAAACTGTTTTTT
TRBD1 . TRBJ1-3 TRBV5-5 CASSAYRGGGNTIYF TGTGCCAGCAGCGCATACAGGGGAGGTGGAAACACCATATATTTT
. . TRBJ1-2 TRBV10-3 CAISESGRGYYGYTF TGTGCCATCAGTGAGTCAGGCAGGGGATACTATGGCTACACCTTC
. . TRBJ2-7 TRBV12-3/TRBV12-4 CASSLDRAYEQYF TGTGCCAGCAGTTTAGACCGAGCCTACGAGCAGTACTTC
. . TRBJ2-3 TRBV14 CASSQDLGSGVWDTQYF TGTGCCAGCAGCCAAGATCTGGGGTCAGGGGTTTGGGATACGCAGTATTTT
. . TRBJ1-6 TRBV6-5 CASVRGIGSPLHF TGTGCCAGCGTACGGGGGATTGGGTCACCCCTCCACTTT
TRBD1 . TRBJ2-7 TRBV5-1 CASSSPGTGGYEQYF TGCGCCAGCAGCTCCCCCGGGACAGGGGGCTACGAGCAGTACTTC
TRBD2 . TRBJ2-5 TRBV6-1 CASSEAVGGGTQYF TGTGCCAGCAGTGAAGCGGTGGGCGGGGGGACCCAGTACTTC
. . TRBJ2-5 TRBV13 CASRLQVNQETQYF TGTGCCAGCAGGTTACAGGTAAACCAAGAGACCCAGTACTTC
. . TRBJ1-4 TRBV4-1 CASQSPGRDEKLFF TGCGCCAGCCAAAGCCCCGGCAGGGATGAAAAACTGTTTTTT
. . TRBJ2-3 TRBV7-3 CASRSPYGGRGTQYF TGTGCCAGCAGGTCCCCTTATGGCGGACGGGGTACGCAGTATTTT
TRBD1 . TRBJ2-2 TRBV6-5 CASRHRGPGELFF TGTGCCAGCAGACACAGGGGGCCCGGGGAGCTGTTTTTT
. . TRBJ2-5 TRBV5-4 CASGRDLETQYF TGTGCCAGCGGCCGGGACTTGGAGACCCAGTACTTC
. . TRBJ1-1 TRBV10-2 CASSVSGGRTEAFF TGCGCCAGCAGTGTCAGCGGGGGCCGGACTGAAGCTTTCTTT
TRBD2 . TRBJ2-1 TRBV19 CASTWASGGMSSYNEQFF TGTGCCAGCACTTGGGCTAGCGGGGGAATGAGCTCCTACAATGAGCAGTTCTTC
. . TRBJ2-7 TRBV5-6 CASSFWTGRGEQYF TGTGCCAGCAGCTTCTGGACAGGGCGGGGGGAGCAGTACTTC
TRBD1 . TRBJ1-6 TRBV3-1/TRBV3-2 CASSPGQDYNSPLHF TGTGCCAGCAGTCCCGGACAGGACTATAATTCACCCCTCCACTTT
TRBD1 few TRBJ1-5 TRBV7-2 CASSLTQGHGQPQHF TGTGCCAGCAGCCTAACACAGGGGCATGGTCAGCCCCAGCATTTT
TRBD1 few TRBJ1-3 TRBV7-2 CASSLGTAYSASGNTIYF TGTGCCAGCAGCCTCGGGACAGCCTACTCAGCTTCTGGAAACACCATATATTTT